This T cell receptor (beta chain) was profiled in a study of CD8+CD57+ T cells in acquired aplastic anemia. Across the study: When averaged, DNA from sorted CD4+ and CD8+ cells came to approximately 3 ug.

Study-wide results and caveats: Patients shared just under 30 CD8+ CDR3 sequences with controls.

From germline, CDR1 is KGHDR and CDR2 SFDVKD. Trimming shortened V by 0 bases and J by 3 bases, and 20 bases separated the two germline ends. This CDR3 is 18 amino acids long. Comment on this clonotype: Its antigen is not identified.

Those patients picked for sequencing had displayed CD8+CD57+ cell expansion on flow cytometry. Severe acquired aplastic anemia was present in all patients. TCR beta VDJ and CDR3 were profiled, and genomic DNA was the template. TCRdb re-called the reads with MiXCR, one entry per CDR3 protein. The sample shows around 42,000 distinct CDR3 sequences, less than 65% of them seen only once. Input material: sorted CD4+, CD8+, or CD8+CD57+ T cells (not recorded which) from PBMCs. The TCR comes from a human donor with aplastic anemia. The chain uses TRBV24-1 and TRBJ2-7, with no clear D. The DNA of the CDR3 is TGTGCCACCAGTGATTTGCTCCAACATGGGATGGTGAACTACGAGCAGTACTTC. Translation: CATSDLLQHGMVNYEQYF.